This is a list of T cell receptor beta chains from one sample in a study of CD8+ T cells in alopecia areata. Produced via immunoSEQ multiplex PCR; TCRdb's table is partial and in-frame only. The sample lists roughly 150,000 clones, about 60% seen once, with about 4.9% in the top ten. Input material: CD4+ T cells sorted from blood. Receptor source: a human donor in good health. The CDR3 runs from the conserved cysteine through the conserved F or W. The order of the fields is J gene, V gene, CDR3 protein.

TRBJ2-7 | TRBV2 | CASSRQGAYEQYF
TRBJ2-3 | TRBV5-1 | CASSLDPTGTQYF
TRBJ2-1 | TRBV5-6 | CASAPGGSDEQFF
TRBJ1-1 | TRBV30 | CAWSVRIPEAFF
TRBJ1-2 | TRBV29-1 | CSVEDRINGYTF
TRBJ2-5 | TRBV4-1 | CASSPREWTSDQETQYF
TRBJ1-1 | TRBV6-5 | CASSHTGTPGAFF
TRBJ2-1 | TRBV30 | CAWVGQGDEQFF
TRBJ2-5 | TRBV29-1 | CSAERQETQYF
TRBJ2-5 | TRBV7-9 | CASSLQRGETQYF
TRBJ1-1 | TRBV2 | CASSERGVEAFF
TRBJ1-2 | TRBV6-5 | CASSPFRLYGYTF
TRBJ2-2 | TRBV9 | CASKGQVSTGELFF
TRBJ1-2 | TRBV5-5 | CASSLVGTPDSGYTF
TRBJ2-1 | TRBV14 | CASSLGGGVYNEQFF
TRBJ2-1 | TRBV19 | CASRQGKNEQFF
TRBJ2-1 | TRBV30 | CAWSGGAASDSYNEQFF
TRBJ2-1 | TRBV5-1 | CASTGPAGNEQFF
TRBJ1-3 | TRBV29-1 | CSVVTGSGNTIYF
TRBJ2-3 | TRBV7-8 | CASSLAGRGGTDTQYF
TRBJ1-5 | TRBV20-1 | CSGASNQPQHF
TRBJ2-5 | TRBV6-5 | CASSYGSQETQYF
TRBJ2-7 | TRBV27 | CATSRLAVSYEQYF
TRBJ2-3 | TRBV7-9 | CASSSYRSADTQYF
TRBJ2-7 | TRBV30 | CAWTTGAGYEQYF
TRBJ2-1 | TRBV5-1 | CASSHGTVLTYEQFF
TRBJ2-3 | TRBV5-1 | CASSLQGAYTDTQYF
TRBJ2-3 | TRBV6-5 | CASRWSPSTDTQYF
TRBJ1-4 | TRBV30 | CASVGANEKLFF
TRBJ1-2 | TRBV5-1 | CASSSGTGGYTF
TRBJ2-7 | TRBV19 | CASSKSRFEQYF
TRBJ1-2 | TRBV18 | CASSRDTNYGYTF
TRBJ2-1 | TRBV2 | CASSRGLAYPYNEQFF
TRBJ2-1 | TRBV11-2 | CASRKPGSRLDEQFF
TRBJ2-2 | TRBV6-1 | CASRGPQTGELFF
TRBJ2-7 | TRBV15 | CATSELAAFSYEQYF
TRBJ2-5 | TRBV10-3 | CAISESSFLADLETQYF
TRBJ2-2 | TRBV6-5 | CASSLALLSSGELFF
TRBJ2-5 | TRBV25-1 | CASSERGRGRRETQYF
TRBJ2-7 | TRBV2 | CATLREGGPYEQYF
TRBJ2-6 | TRBV7-9 | CASSRYRDVAGANVLTF
TRBJ2-1 | TRBV2 | CASGLAGEFGEQFF
TRBJ2-7 | TRBV7-2 | CATGLAGAGAYEQYF
TRBJ2-3 | TRBV2 | CASNSRTDTQYF
TRBJ2-1 | TRBV2 | CASSRVPYSYNEQFF
TRBJ2-7 | TRBV6-5 | CASSSNRGEQYF
TRBJ2-7 | TRBV5-1 | CASSVTSASHEQYF
TRBJ1-1 | TRBV7-2 | CASSFGRNTEAFF
TRBJ2-1 | TRBV29-1 | CSVGSGIPYNEQFF
TRBJ2-1 | TRBV5-1 | CASSLDRGTPTNEQFF